This TCR beta chain was sequenced for a study of T cell repertoires in cytomegalovirus infection. Study-level information: Signatures in public TCR beta sequences pointed to both CMV infection and matching HLA type. Whole-study results and caveats: Clonotypes of TCR beta that were HLA-C-restricted and CMV-specific dominated the ex vivo response.

This clonotype was seen many times. What it binds is not known. Per germline, CDR1 LNHDA and CDR2 SQIVND (reference sequence). Trimming shortened V by 5 bases and J by 5 bases, and 16 bases separated the two germline ends. The CDR3 contains 14 residues. TCRdb called the reads again in MiXCR, with one record for every CDR3 protein. Of about 680,000 distinct CDR3 sequences in the sample, approximately 24% were seen once. The receptor comes from a human donor in good health (CMV status not recorded). Some clones in this sample may be carry-over from other donors' samples. The V call is TRBV19, the J call TRBJ2-7; weak D call: TRBD2 (6 bases). What was sequenced was CD8+ T cells from PBMCs. Here the CDR3 reads CASSPSWGVHEQYF. CDR3 DNA sequence: TGTGCCAGTAGTCCGTCGTGGGGGGTCCACGAGCAGTACTTC.